The next 26 T cell receptor beta chains were all read from a single sample in a study of PD-L1 blockade in urothelial cancer. Using immunoSEQ multiplex PCR, the repertoire was profiled, and TCRdb retains in-frame clones only, with some absent. This table has approximately 72,000 clones, 86% appearing once. Time point reported: pretreatment peripheral blood. The starting material was PBMCs, obtained around atezolizumab (anti-PD-L1) treatment. Every receptor here comes from a man between 60 and 70 years old with urothelial cancer.

The chain has TRBV5-4 and TRBJ1-6, with no clear D. Per germline, CDR1 SGHNT and CDR2 YYREEE (reference sequence). Trimming cost V 0 bases and J 7 bases, with 11 bases left between them. The CDR3 runs 15 residues. The CDR3 reads CASSLGPNSNSPLHF. For the CDR3, the DNA is TGTGCCAGCAGCTTGGGCCCCAACTCCAATTCACCCCTCCACTTT.

The rearrangement links TRBV5-6 to TRBJ2-7, with 7 bases matching TRBD1. J lost 3 bases, V lost 1 base, and 13 bases had no gene match. The germline V gene has CDR1 SGHDT and CDR2 YYEEEE. The CDR3 is 17 amino acids. This chain's CDR3 is CASSLLLAQGTNYEQYF. CDR3 DNA: TGTGCCAGCAGCTTGCTCCTGGCACAGGGGACAAACTACGAGCAGTACTTC.

The V gene is TRBV7-2, the J gene TRBJ2-1; 7 bases are shared with TRBD2. V lost 0 bases, J lost 7 bases, and 6 bases stayed unmatched. There are 15 residues in the CDR3. Germline CDR1 SGHTA, CDR2 FQGNSA. The CDR3 here is CASSLAGGVRNEQFF. CDR3 sequence (DNA): TGTGCCAGCAGCTTAGCGGGGGGGGTTCGAAATGAGCAGTTCTTC.

V is TRBV5-3 and J is TRBJ2-1, with 7 positions matching TRBD2. TRBV5-3 is assigned to the ORF class and has an uncertain function. Trimming cost V 8 bases and J 7 bases; bases outside gene matches: 18. CDR3 length: 16 residues. CDR3 protein: CASQRGRLAGLNEQFF. The CDR3 DNA sequence: TGTGCCAGCCAAAGGGGAAGACTAGCAGGATTGAATGAGCAGTTCTTC.

V is TRBV4-3 and J is TRBJ1-6; D remains unclear. From germline, CDR1 is LGHNA and CDR2 YSLEER. V was pared by 3 bases and J by 10 bases, with 16 bases between. This CDR3 comprises 15 residues. The CDR3, as DNA: TGCGCCAGCAGCCAGGATACCACAATCGGGTCACCCCTCCACTTT. The encoded protein is CASSQDTTIGSPLHF.

The V gene is TRBV5-6, the J gene TRBJ1-4; 8 bases align to TRBD1. Germline V gives CDR1 SGHDT, CDR2 YYEEEE. Germline trimming cut 0 bases from V and 0 bases from J; bases unmatched to any gene: 1. This CDR3 contains 16 residues. CDR3 coding DNA: TGTGCCAGCAGCTTGGGACAGGGGACAACTAATGAAAAACTGTTTTTT. Protein: CASSLGQGTTNEKLFF.

To note about this clone: Relative to the germline gene, one junction end is altered; a read error may explain this. V and J are TRBV6-4 and TRBJ1-1, with 7 bases lining up with TRBD1. Germline V gene lookup returns CDR1 MRHNA and CDR2 SNTAGT. This CDR3 has 13 amino acids. For the CDR3, the DNA is TGTGCCAGCAGAGACTACAGGGGTGGTGAAGCTTTCTTT. This translates into CASRDYRGGEAFF.

V is TRBV18 and J is TRBJ2-7, with a weak D call TRBD1 (6 bases). This CDR3 has 14 residues. The V gene lost 6 bases and the J gene lost 0 bases, with 12 bases spanning the gap. Germline V gene lookup returns CDR1 KGHSH and CDR2 LQKENI. The CDR3 sequence: CASSLQGSSYEQYF. DNA of the CDR3: TGTGCCAGCTCTCTCCAGGGGTCCTCCTACGAGCAGTACTTC.

The chain employs TRBV18 and TRBJ1-4; D call uncertain. The CDR3 length is 16 residues. Deletions cut 3 bases from V and 3 bases from J, with 14 bases between. The germline V gene has CDR1 KGHSH and CDR2 LQKENI. DNA for the CDR3: TGTGCCAGCTCACCCCGGCGGGCAGATTCTAATGAAAAACTGTTTTTT. Protein: CASSPRRADSNEKLFF.

This rearrangement joins TRBV27 to TRBJ2-3; 14 nucleotides match TRBD2. Trimming cost V 5 bases and J 3 bases; bases outside gene matches: 7. Germline CDR1 MNHEY, CDR2 SMNVEV (reference sequence). This CDR3 is 17 amino acids long. Written as DNA, the CDR3 is TGTGCCAGCAGTATCCGGACTAGCGGGGGGTCTACAGATACGCAGTATTTT. Translated, it gives CASSIRTSGGSTDTQYF.

This chain links TRBV16 with TRBJ1-2; 8 bases fit TRBD1. The junction had 10 bases not matched to a gene; V was cut back by 2 bases and J by 8 bases. CDR1 KGHSY and CDR2 FQNENV come from the germline V gene. The CDR3 runs to 15 residues. The CDR3 region has the DNA TGTGCCAGCAGCCAACAGGGACAGGCTCCCGCAGGCTACACCTTC. This encodes CASSQQGQAPAGYTF.

The sample holds one count of this clone. This chain links TRBV7-2 with TRBJ2-7; TRBD2 matches 7 bases. The V and J ends lost 0 bases and 0 bases, in that order; junction bases with no gene match: 8. The CDR3 runs to 17 residues. In germline, CDR1 is SGHTA, CDR2 FQGNSA. This chain's CDR3 is CASSLAHGAGDSYEQYF. The CDR3, as DNA: TGTGCCAGCAGCTTAGCGCATGGTGCGGGGGACTCCTACGAGCAGTACTTC.

The chain couples TRBV6-4 to TRBJ1-2; 8 bases are a match to TRBD1. Unmatched junction bases numbered 1, after V lost 6 bases and J lost 7 bases. The CDR3 spans 11 residues. The germline gives CDR1 MRHNA, CDR2 SNTAGT. The CDR3 DNA sequence: TGTGCCAGCAGAGGACAGGGTGGCTACACCTTC. It yields the protein CASRGQGGYTF.

This chain uses TRBV9 with TRBJ2-7; D possibly corresponds to TRBD2 (5 bases). The CDR3 is made up of 14 amino acids. The V gene's germline CDR1 is SGDLS and CDR2 YYNGEE. With 7 bases removed from V and 0 bases from J, the gap between germline ends came to 14 bases. The CDR3 coding sequence is TGTGCCAGCTCCCCCGGAGGAAGCTCCTACGAGCAGTACTTC. This encodes CASSPGGSSYEQYF.

The chain recombines TRBV6-5 with TRBJ1-5, with D uncertain. V lost 2 bases to trimming and J lost 4 bases, with 6 bases between them. In germline, CDR1 is MNHEY, CDR2 SVGAGI. The CDR3 contains 13 residues. The chain's CDR3 is CASSYARNQPQHF. The CDR3 DNA sequence: TGTGCCAGCAGTTACGCTAGAAATCAGCCCCAGCATTTT.

The CDR3 is CASSRTGQSSEAFF. CDR3 sequence (DNA): TGTGCCAGCAGCAGAACGGGTCAGTCAAGTGAAGCTTTCTTT. This chain links TRBV25-1 with TRBJ1-1; D gene ambiguous. V was pared by 6 bases and J by 7 bases, with 18 bases between. The V gene's germline CDR1 is MGHDK and CDR2 SYGVNS. This CDR3 spans 14 amino acids. Looking up the rest from reference TRBV25-1 and TRBJ1-1 gives the full variable domain: EADIYQTPRYLVIGTGKKITLECSQTMGHDKMYWYQQDPGMELHLIHYSYGVNSTEKGDLSSESTVSRIRTEHFPLTLESARPSHTSQYLCASSRTGQSSEAFFGQGTRLTVV.

This clone was seen a few times. J is TRBJ2-1 and V is TRBV7-8, with D perhaps TRBD2 (5 bases). Trimming took off 5 bases at V and 0 bases at J, with 14 bases between the two ends. This CDR3 contains 16 residues. Per the germline V gene, CDR1 is SGHVS and CDR2 is FQNEAQ. The chain's CDR3 is CASSGGAPTSYNEQFF. DNA of the CDR3: TGTGCCAGCAGCGGAGGAGCCCCTACCTCCTACAATGAGCAGTTCTTC.

The chain uses TRBV28 and TRBJ1-2, with D hard to call. With 6 bases removed from V and 4 bases from J, the gap between germline ends came to 9 bases. CDR1 and CDR2 from the germline V gene are MDHEN and SYDVKM. The CDR3 runs to 12 residues. For the CDR3, the DNA is TGTGCCAGCAGGTTCTCGAGCTATGGCTACACCTTC. Residues: CASRFSSYGYTF.

V usage is TRBV9 and J usage is TRBJ2-5; maybe TRBD2 (7 bases). The CDR3 runs to 14 residues. V was trimmed by 5 bases and J by 2 bases, leaving 13 bases between them. Germline loops: CDR1 SGDLS, CDR2 YYNGEE. The CDR3 loop is CASSRGGPQETQYF. The CDR3 nucleotides read TGTGCCAGCAGTAGGGGGGGGCCGCAAGAGACCCAGTACTTC.

The CDR3 nucleotides are TGTGCCAGCAGGACGGCGGGGGGGGTGAATACGCAGTATTTT. Amino acid sequence: CASRTAGGVNTQYF. This sequence joins TRBV2 and TRBJ2-3, with 9 bases matching TRBD2. This CDR3 comprises 14 residues. Germline V lookup: CDR1 SNHLY, CDR2 FYNNEI. Germline trimming cut 6 bases from V and 7 bases from J; bases unmatched to any gene: 8. The complete variable domain, with remaining parts taken from reference TRBV2 and TRBJ2-3, reads EPEVTQTPSHQVTQMGQEVILRCVPISNHLYFYWYRQILGQKVEFLVSFYNNEISEKSEIFDDQFSVERPDGSNFTLKIRSTKLEDSAMYFCASRTAGGVNTQYFGPGTRLTVL.

This clone was picked up a small number of times. The chain uses TRBV13 and TRBJ2-7; 11 nucleotides match TRBD1. J gave up 4 bases and V 4 bases, and 9 bases lay outside the gene matches. This CDR3 has 16 amino acids. CDR1 PRHDT and CDR2 FYEKMQ come from the germline V gene (reference sequence). In nucleotides, the CDR3 is TGTGCCAGCAGCTGGGGGACCGGGACAGGGGGTTACGAGCAGTACTTC. As protein: CASSWGTGTGGYEQYF.

The V and J genes are TRBV19 and TRBJ2-3, with 10 bases matching TRBD2. This CDR3 contains 12 residues. J gave up 6 bases and V 6 bases, and 0 bases lay outside the gene matches. Germline V gene sequence: CDR1 LNHDA, CDR2 SQIVND (reference sequence). The CDR3 loop is CASRLAGDTQYF. CDR3 nucleotides: TGTGCCAGTAGACTAGCGGGGGATACGCAGTATTTT.

This clone was counted between two and nine times. The chain employs TRBV5-1 and TRBJ2-1, with D possibly being TRBD1 (6 bases). Germline CDR1 reads SGHRS; CDR2 reads YFSETQ. V was clipped by 4 bases and J by 2 bases, with 22 bases between them. The CDR3 is made up of 18 amino acids. CDR3: CASSPDIDGWGPYNEQFF. The CDR3 DNA follows: TGCGCCAGCAGCCCGGACATTGACGGGTGGGGGCCCTACAATGAGCAGTTCTTC.

This clone was seen more than once but under ten times. The chain recombines TRBV7-2 with TRBJ1-1; 8 bases agree with TRBD1. The ends lost 5 bases at V and 7 bases at J; junction bases unmatched: 6. The CDR3 has 13 amino acids. The germline CDR1 and CDR2 sequences are SGHTA and FQGNSA. The CDR3 DNA sequence: TGTGCCAGCAGCGTGGGACAGGCCCTTGAAGCTTTCTTT. Translated, it gives CASSVGQALEAFF. The full variable domain, completed using reference TRBV7-2 and TRBJ1-1, is GAGVSQSPSNKVTEKGKDVELRCDPISGHTALYWYRQSLGQGLEFLIYFQGNSAPDKSGLPSDRFSAERTGGSVSTLTIQRTQQEDSAVYLCASSVGQALEAFFGQGTRLTVV.

This chain links TRBV4-2 with TRBJ1-6, with TRBD1 matching 7 bases. Unmatched junction bases numbered 9, after V lost 0 bases and J lost 10 bases. This CDR3 has 16 residues. Germline V lookup: CDR1 LGHNA, CDR2 YNFKEQ. The CDR3, as DNA: TGTGCCAGCAGCCAAGACGAGACAGGGCTAGGATCACCCCTCCACTTT. This translates into CASSQDETGLGSPLHF.

The rearrangement links TRBV18 to TRBJ2-1; a possible D gene is TRBD1 (5 bases). V shed 0 bases and J shed 0 bases, with 18 bases lying between them. Germline V gives CDR1 KGHSH, CDR2 LQKENI. The CDR3 is 19 amino acids. CDR3 in DNA: TGTGCCAGCTCACCACCAAACGGAAGGGGCCAGAGCTCCTACAATGAGCAGTTCTTC. Protein: CASSPPNGRGQSSYNEQFF.